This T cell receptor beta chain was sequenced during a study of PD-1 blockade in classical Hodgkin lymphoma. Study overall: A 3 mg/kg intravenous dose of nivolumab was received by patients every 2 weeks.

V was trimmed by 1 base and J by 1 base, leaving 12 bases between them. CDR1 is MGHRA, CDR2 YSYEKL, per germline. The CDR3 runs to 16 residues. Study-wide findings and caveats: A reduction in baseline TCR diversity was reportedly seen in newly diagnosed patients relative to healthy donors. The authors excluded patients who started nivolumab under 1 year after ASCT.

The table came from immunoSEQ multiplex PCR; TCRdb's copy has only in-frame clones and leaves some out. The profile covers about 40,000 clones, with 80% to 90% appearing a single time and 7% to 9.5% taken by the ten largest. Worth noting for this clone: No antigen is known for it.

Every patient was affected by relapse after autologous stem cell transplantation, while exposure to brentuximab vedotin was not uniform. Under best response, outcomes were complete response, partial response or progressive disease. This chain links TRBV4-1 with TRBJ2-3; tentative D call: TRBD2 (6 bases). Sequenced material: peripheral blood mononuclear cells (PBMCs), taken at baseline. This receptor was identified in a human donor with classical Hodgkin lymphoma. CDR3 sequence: CASSQGPGGGTDTQYF. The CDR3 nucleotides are TGCGCCAGCAGCCAAGGTCCCGGGGGAGGCACAGATACGCAGTATTTT.